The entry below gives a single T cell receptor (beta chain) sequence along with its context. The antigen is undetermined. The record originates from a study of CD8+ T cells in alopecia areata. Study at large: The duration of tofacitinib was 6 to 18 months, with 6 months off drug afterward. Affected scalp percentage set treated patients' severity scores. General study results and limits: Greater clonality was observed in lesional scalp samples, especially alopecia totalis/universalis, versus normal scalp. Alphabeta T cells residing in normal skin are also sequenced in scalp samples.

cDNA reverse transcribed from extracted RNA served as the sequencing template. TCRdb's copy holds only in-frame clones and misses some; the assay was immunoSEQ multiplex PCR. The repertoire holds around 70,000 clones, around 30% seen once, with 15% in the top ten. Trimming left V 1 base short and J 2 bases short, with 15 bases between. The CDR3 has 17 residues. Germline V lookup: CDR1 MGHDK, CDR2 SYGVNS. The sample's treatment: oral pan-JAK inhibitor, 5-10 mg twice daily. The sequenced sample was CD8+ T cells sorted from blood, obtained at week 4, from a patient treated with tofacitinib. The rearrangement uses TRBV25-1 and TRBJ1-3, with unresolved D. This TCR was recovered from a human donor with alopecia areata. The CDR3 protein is CASSEWGDAFTGNTIYF. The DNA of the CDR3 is TGTGCCAGCAGTGAATGGGGAGACGCCTTTACTGGAAACACCATATATTTT.